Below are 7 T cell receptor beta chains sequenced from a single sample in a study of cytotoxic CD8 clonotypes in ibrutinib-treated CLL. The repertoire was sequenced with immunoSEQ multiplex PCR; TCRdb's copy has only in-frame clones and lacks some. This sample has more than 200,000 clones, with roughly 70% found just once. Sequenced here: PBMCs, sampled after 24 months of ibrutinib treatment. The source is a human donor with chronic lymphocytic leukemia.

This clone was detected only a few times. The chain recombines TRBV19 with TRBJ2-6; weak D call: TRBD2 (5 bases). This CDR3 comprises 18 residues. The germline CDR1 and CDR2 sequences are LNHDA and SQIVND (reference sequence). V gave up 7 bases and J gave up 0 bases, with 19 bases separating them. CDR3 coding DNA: TGTGCCAGTAATACGGACGGGAACTTTTACTCTGGGGCCAACGTCCTGACTTTC. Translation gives CASNTDGNFYSGANVLTF.

Here the CDR3 reads CSAQTSGTQYF. The CDR3 nucleotides read TGCAGTGCTCAGACTAGTGGTACGCAGTATTTT. The gene calls are TRBV20-1 and TRBJ2-3; possible D gene TRBD2, 6 bases. Germline CDR1 is DFQATT and CDR2 is SNEGSKA (reference sequence). The V and J ends lost 5 bases and 8 bases respectively, with 11 bases between them. The CDR3 runs to 11 residues.

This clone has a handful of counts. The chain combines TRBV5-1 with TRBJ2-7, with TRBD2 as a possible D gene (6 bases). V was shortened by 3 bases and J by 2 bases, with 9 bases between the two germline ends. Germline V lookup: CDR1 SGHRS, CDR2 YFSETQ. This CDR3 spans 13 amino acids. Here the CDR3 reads CASSSRGTYEQYF. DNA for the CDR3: TGCGCCAGCAGCTCCCGGGGGACCTACGAGCAGTACTTC.

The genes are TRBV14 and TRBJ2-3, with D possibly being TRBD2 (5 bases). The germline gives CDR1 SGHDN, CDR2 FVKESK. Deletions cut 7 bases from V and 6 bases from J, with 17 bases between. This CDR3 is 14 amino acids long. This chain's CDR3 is CASTQDLVADTQYF. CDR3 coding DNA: TGTGCCAGCACCCAGGACTTGGTGGCGGATACGCAGTATTTT. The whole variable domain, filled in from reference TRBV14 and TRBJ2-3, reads EAGVTQFPSHSVIEKGQTVTLRCDPISGHDNLYWYRRVMGKEIKFLLHFVKESKQDESGMPNNRFLAERTGGTYSTLKVQPAELEDSGVYFCASTQDLVADTQYFGPGTRLTVL.

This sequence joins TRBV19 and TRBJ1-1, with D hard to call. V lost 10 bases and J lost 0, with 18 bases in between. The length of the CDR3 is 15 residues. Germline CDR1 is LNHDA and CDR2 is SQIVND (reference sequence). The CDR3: CATRSDGFLNTEAFF. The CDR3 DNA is TGTGCCACCCGATCGGACGGATTCCTGAACACTGAAGCTTTCTTT.

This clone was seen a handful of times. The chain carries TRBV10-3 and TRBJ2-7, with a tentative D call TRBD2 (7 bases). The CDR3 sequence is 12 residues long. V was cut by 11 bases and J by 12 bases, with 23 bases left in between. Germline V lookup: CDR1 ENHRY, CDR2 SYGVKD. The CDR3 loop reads CAAGAGREGSYF. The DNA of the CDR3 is TGTGCCGCAGGGGCGGGCAGGGAGGGATCGTACTTC.

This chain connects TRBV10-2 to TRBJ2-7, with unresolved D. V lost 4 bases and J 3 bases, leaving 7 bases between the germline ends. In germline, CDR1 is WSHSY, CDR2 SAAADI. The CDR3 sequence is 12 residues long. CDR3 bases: TGCGCCAGCAGTGTGACGCACTACGAGCAGTACTTC. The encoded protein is CASSVTHYEQYF.